These T cell receptor beta chains were read from a single sample in a study of blood T cell repertoires in COVID-19. The data were produced by immunoSEQ multiplex PCR, yet TCRdb's version contains in-frame clones alone and is incomplete. The table has 200,000 to 250,000 clones, 84% seen once; the top ten hold about a sixth. Sample: peripheral blood. The receptors originated from a woman aged 80 or older with active or convalescent COVID-19. The CDR3 runs from the conserved cysteine through the conserved F or W. A D gene is named only where the DNA matches it firmly. For some rows the clone size is stated as once, few or many, or as a class when expanded; others skip it.

v_call	j_call	clone_size	d_call	cdr3_aa	cdr3_nt
TRBV5-1	TRBJ2-1	.	.	CASSLLGGPYNEQFF	TGCGCCAGCAGCCTATTGGGGGGGCCTTACAATGAGCAGTTCTTC
TRBV7-7	TRBJ2-1	.	TRBD2	CASSLRLAGENEQFF	TGTGCCAGCAGCCTTAGACTAGCGGGAGAGAATGAGCAGTTCTTC
TRBV28	TRBJ2-6	.	.	CASSSVGANVLTF	TGTGCCAGCAGTTCCGTGGGGGCCAACGTCCTGACTTTC
TRBV4-2	TRBJ2-7	.	TRBD2	CASSSLAGDSYEQYF	TGTGCCAGCAGCTCTCTAGCGGGGGATTCCTACGAGCAGTACTTC
TRBV15	TRBJ1-5	.	.	CATSRDAPEGRLAQHF	TGTGCCACCAGCAGAGATGCCCCCGAGGGTCGTTTGGCCCAGCATTTT
TRBV29-1	TRBJ1-2	.	.	CSSLQASSSYGYTF	TGCAGTTCCCTCCAGGCCAGCAGTTCCTATGGCTACACCTTC
TRBV6-1	TRBJ2-3	few	TRBD2	CASSEMVAGGTDTQYF	TGTGCCAGCAGTGAAATGGTAGCGGGGGGCACAGATACGCAGTATTTT
TRBV4-1	TRBJ1-1	.	.	CASSQDPENTEAFF	TGCGCCAGCAGCCAAGATCCAGAGAACACTGAAGCTTTCTTT
TRBV11-3	TRBJ1-1	.	.	CASSPGNTEAFF	TGTGCCAGCAGCCCGGGAAACACTGAAGCTTTCTTT
TRBV27	TRBJ1-2	once	TRBD1	CASSFRDRPYGYTF	TGTGCCAGCAGTTTCCGGGACAGGCCCTATGGCTACACCTTC
TRBV6-5	TRBJ2-7	once	.	CASSLRGFVGEQYF	TGTGCCAGCAGCCTACGGGGGTTCGTGGGGGAGCAGTACTTC
TRBV5-5	TRBJ1-1	few	.	CASSLVRGYNTEAFF	TGTGCCAGCAGCTTGGTGAGGGGGTATAACACTGAAGCTTTCTTT
TRBV9	TRBJ2-1	.	TRBD2	CASSAMGLVGGEQFF	TGTGCCAGCAGCGCAATGGGACTAGTCGGTGGTGAGCAGTTCTTC
TRBV5-1	TRBJ2-2	.	.	CASSRDIATGELFF	TGCGCCAGCAGCCGGGACATAGCGACCGGGGAGCTGTTTTTT
TRBV7-9	TRBJ1-1	.	.	CASSGGAGTEAFF	TGTGCCAGCAGCGGAGGGGCTGGCACTGAAGCTTTCTTT
TRBV7-2	TRBJ1-5	.	.	CASSTMGGRQPQHF	TGTGCCAGCAGCACCATGGGGGGGCGGCAGCCCCAGCATTTT
TRBV2	TRBJ1-1	.	.	CASSVLFLFEAFF	TGTGCCAGCAGTGTACTATTCCTTTTCGAGGCTTTCTTT
TRBV25-1	TRBJ2-7	.	.	CASSEVGGSYEQYF	TGTGCCAGCAGTGAAGTGGGGGGCTCCTACGAGCAGTACTTC
TRBV9	TRBJ2-7	.	TRBD2	CASTRGLADYEQYF	TGTGCCAGCACCCGGGGACTAGCGGACTACGAGCAGTACTTC
TRBV6-5	TRBJ1-3	.	TRBD1	CASRETGPGNTIYF	TGTGCCAGCAGGGAGACAGGGCCTGGAAACACCATATATTTT
TRBV5-5	TRBJ1-1	.	.	CASSLVPTMNTEAFF	TGTGCCAGCAGCTTGGTCCCAACAATGAACACTGAAGCTTTCTTT
TRBV25-1	TRBJ2-3	.	.	CASSSQAILTDTQYF	TGTGCCAGCAGTTCTCAGGCCATACTCACAGATACGCAGTATTTT
TRBV3-1/TRBV3-2	TRBJ2-1	.	.	CASSQDRQAGLSYNEQFF	TGTGCCAGCAGCCAAGATAGGCAGGCGGGACTCTCCTACAATGAGCAGTTCTTC
TRBV5-1	TRBJ1-1	once	TRBD1	CASSPGTGMLNTEAFF	TGCGCCAGCAGCCCCGGGACAGGGATGCTGAACACTGAAGCTTTCTTT
TRBV19	TRBJ2-1	.	.	CASSINSYNEQFF	TGTGCCAGTAGTATCAATTCCTACAATGAGCAGTTCTTC
TRBV19	TRBJ2-7	once	TRBD1	CASSRDRGPNEQYF	TGTGCCAGTAGTAGGGACAGGGGGCCCAACGAGCAGTACTTC